This entry describes one TCR beta chain. The donor cohort consisted entirely of Caucasian adults residing in Nashville, Tennessee. Trimming stripped 7 bases from V and 0 bases from J, with 4 bases between. Germline values: CDR1 SNHLY, CDR2 FYNNEI. The CDR3 extends over 13 amino acids. The data derive from a study of shared clonotypes between healthy human individuals. Genomic DNA belonging to each subset was distributed in equal measure over several immunoSEQ plates. With ten immunoSEQ deep assay plates, unsorted PBMC DNA underwent sequencing. Sequencing used immunoSEQ multiplex PCR; TCRdb keeps in-frame clones, though not all of them. The table lists 450,000 to 600,000 clones, 70% to 80% of them singletons.

The gene calls are TRBV2 and TRBJ2-6; D not certain. The sequencing input was PBMCs. This receptor was obtained from a woman between 35 and 50 years old in good health. Some clones in this sample may be carry-over from other donors' samples. The CDR3 sequence: CASKVSGANVLTF. DNA for the CDR3: TGTGCCAGCAAGGTCTCTGGGGCCAACGTCCTGACTTTC.